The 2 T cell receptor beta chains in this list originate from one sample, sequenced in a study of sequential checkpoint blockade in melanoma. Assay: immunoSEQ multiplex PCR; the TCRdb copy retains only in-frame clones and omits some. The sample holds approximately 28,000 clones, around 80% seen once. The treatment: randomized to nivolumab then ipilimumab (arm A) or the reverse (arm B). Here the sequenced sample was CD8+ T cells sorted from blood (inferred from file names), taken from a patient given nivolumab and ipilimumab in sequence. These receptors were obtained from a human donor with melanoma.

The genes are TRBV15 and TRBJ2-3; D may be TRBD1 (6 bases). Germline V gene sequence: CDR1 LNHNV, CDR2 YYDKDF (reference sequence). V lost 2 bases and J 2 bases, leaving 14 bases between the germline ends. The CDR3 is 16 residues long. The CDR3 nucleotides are TGTGCCACCAGCAGAACTAGACAGGCCCCCACAGATACGCAGTATTTT. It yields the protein CATSRTRQAPTDTQYF.

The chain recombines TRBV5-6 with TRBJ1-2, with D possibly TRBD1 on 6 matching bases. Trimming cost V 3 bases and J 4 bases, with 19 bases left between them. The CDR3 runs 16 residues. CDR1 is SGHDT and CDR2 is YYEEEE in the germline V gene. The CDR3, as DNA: TGTGCCAGCAGCTGGGGGGGCCAGAGCCTCAGCTATGGCTACACCTTC. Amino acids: CASSWGGQSLSYGYTF.